These 22 T cell receptor beta chains originate from one sample sequenced in a study of cytomegalovirus exposure and HLA in healthy donors (dated by TCRdb to about 2017). Library preparation used the immunoSEQ multiplex PCR assay. TCRdb holds this immuneACCESS table with in-frame rearrangements only. Some clones are missing; in checked studies, unresolved V genes explain under half, and the rest has no known cause. Recorded for this sample are about 360,000 clones; about nine tenths of them occurred a single time. Jointly, the top ten make up 0.83% of the sample. What was sequenced was PBMCs. Every receptor here comes from a woman aged 18-29 years in good health and CMV-seronegative.

This clone was counted only a few times. The V and J genes are TRBV15 and TRBJ1-2; 8 bases line up with TRBD1. The CDR3 consists of 16 residues. Germline values: CDR1 LNHNV, CDR2 YYDKDF (reference sequence). The junction had 10 bases not matched to a gene; V was cut back by 4 bases and J by 3 bases. Here the CDR3 DNA reads TGTGCCACCAGCACTCCGGGACAGGTCTTCCACTATGGCTACACCTTC. Translation gives CATSTPGQVFHYGYTF.

V and J are TRBV11-2 and TRBJ2-1, with 10 nucleotides matching TRBD2. The J segment lost 5 bases and the V segment lost 0 bases, leaving 1 base of the junction unmatched. The CDR3 is made up of 15 amino acids. From germline, CDR1 is SGHAT and CDR2 FQNNGV. This CDR3 is CASSLEAGGDNEQFF. CDR3 DNA: TGTGCCAGCAGCTTAGAAGCGGGGGGGGACAATGAGCAGTTCTTC.

This clone has a handful of counts. The gene calls are TRBV6-5 and TRBJ2-2; D is undetermined. V dropped 6 bases and J dropped 3 bases, with 11 bases sitting between them. This CDR3 comprises 14 residues. Germline V gene sequence: CDR1 MNHEY, CDR2 SVGAGI. The CDR3 reads CASRKPFDTGELFF. In DNA, the CDR3 is TGTGCCAGCAGAAAGCCGTTCGACACCGGGGAGCTGTTTTTT.

This clone was detected once. The CDR3 is CASSQDLRGTGTDTQYF. CDR3 sequence (DNA): TGCGCCAGCAGCCAAGATCTCCGGGGAACCGGCACAGATACGCAGTATTTT. The V gene is TRBV4-1, the J gene TRBJ2-3; tentative D call: TRBD2 (5 bases). Germline assignment: CDR1 MGHRA and CDR2 YSYEKL. This CDR3 spans 17 amino acids. The V end lost 0 bases, the J end lost 1 base, and 14 bases lay between the germline ends.

V usage is TRBV19 and J usage is TRBJ2-3; 10 nucleotides agree with TRBD2. The CDR3 consists of 15 residues. V lost 4 bases, J lost 6 bases, and 7 bases stayed unmatched. Germline lookup yields CDR1 LNHDA and CDR2 SQIVND (reference sequence). The CDR3 spells CASSNRLAGRDTQYF. CDR3 sequence (DNA): TGTGCCAGTAGTAACCGACTAGCGGGTCGGGATACGCAGTATTTT.

There are a few counts of this clone. The CDR3 sequence is CASSRGGGNQPQHF. CDR3 sequence (DNA): TGCGCCAGCAGCCGAGGCGGGGGAAATCAGCCCCAGCATTTT. The J gene is TRBJ1-5, the V gene TRBV4-1, with D maybe TRBD1 (5 bases). The CDR3 loop spans 14 amino acids. Germline CDR1 is MGHRA and CDR2 is YSYEKL. Trimming stripped 4 bases from V and 4 bases from J, with 11 bases between.

The V and J genes are TRBV7-9 and TRBJ2-4; the D is unclear. V was cut by 5 bases and J by 0 bases, with 14 bases left in between. This CDR3 has 16 residues. CDR1 is SEHNR, CDR2 FQNEAQ, per germline (reference sequence). This chain's CDR3 is CASSPTRYLAKNIQYF. The CDR3 bases are TGTGCCAGCAGCCCGACGAGGTACCTAGCCAAAAACATTCAGTACTTC.

J is TRBJ2-5 and V is TRBV2; 9 nucleotides align to TRBD2. V dropped 6 bases and J dropped 5; count of bases not matched to a gene: 7. This CDR3 contains 14 residues. CDR1 is SNHLY, CDR2 FYNNEI, per germline. For the CDR3, the DNA is TGTGCCAGCAGATTTAGCGGGGGAAGGGAGACCCAGTACTTC. It yields the protein CASRFSGGRETQYF. Full variable domain (rest looked up from reference TRBV2 and TRBJ2-5): EPEVTQTPSHQVTQMGQEVILRCVPISNHLYFYWYRQILGQKVEFLVSFYNNEISEKSEIFDDQFSVERPDGSNFTLKIRSTKLEDSAMYFCASRFSGGRETQYFGPGTRLLVL.

The chain uses TRBV19 and TRBJ2-2; D remains ambiguous. Germline V CDR1 and CDR2: LNHDA, SQIVND (reference sequence). CDR3 length: 12 residues. V was trimmed by 7 bases and J by 8 bases, leaving 11 bases between them. CDR3 in amino acids: CASKNPRGELFF. CDR3 coding DNA: TGTGCCAGTAAAAACCCGAGAGGGGAGCTGTTTTTT.

The chain has TRBV4-1 and TRBJ2-3; TRBD2 matches at 12 bases. V lost 1 base and J lost 5; bases outside the gene matches: 4. Looked up from germline, CDR1 is MGHRA and CDR2 is YSYEKL. The CDR3 spans 16 residues. This CDR3 reads CASSQGLAGAGDTQYF. As DNA, the CDR3 is TGCGCCAGCAGCCAAGGACTAGCGGGAGCCGGAGATACGCAGTATTTT.

This clone was recorded once. J is TRBJ2-2 and V is TRBV9; 7 bases fit TRBD2. The CDR3 totals 15 residues. V shed 2 bases and J 8 bases; nucleotides not matched to a gene: 9. Germline CDR1 reads SGDLS; CDR2 reads YYNGEE. DNA of the CDR3: TGTGCCAGCAGCGTTGGGCGGGGACTACTAGGGGAGCTGTTTTTT. Encoded protein: CASSVGRGLLGELFF. Based on the CDR3 plus reference TRBV9 and TRBJ2-2, the full variable domain is DSGVTQTPKHLITATGQRVTLRCSPRSGDLSVYWYQQSLDQGLQFLIQYYNGEERAKGNILERFSAQQFPDLHSELNLSSLELGDSALYFCASSVGRGLLGELFFGEGSRLTVL.

The CDR3 region is CASSPIENNEKLFF. The CDR3 coding sequence is TGCGCCAGCAGTCCGATCGAGAATAATGAAAAACTGTTTTTT. The chain has TRBV4-1 and TRBJ1-4; D call uncertain. The V and J ends lost 6 bases and 4 bases respectively, with 12 bases between them. The CDR3 length is 14 residues. The germline V gene encodes CDR1 MGHRA and CDR2 YSYEKL.

The rearrangement uses TRBV4-1 and TRBJ2-1, with D perhaps TRBD2 (5 bases). Trimming left V 1 base short and J 5 bases short, with 18 bases between. The CDR3 has 17 amino acids. The germline V gene encodes CDR1 MGHRA and CDR2 YSYEKL. The CDR3 coding sequence is TGCGCCAGCAGCCAAGTTCATGGACTGGGAGCTAACAATGAGCAGTTCTTC. Its translation is CASSQVHGLGANNEQFF.

This clone appeared a single time. V usage is TRBV19 and J usage is TRBJ2-1, with 10 bases identical to TRBD2. This CDR3 has 17 amino acids. The germline V gene encodes CDR1 LNHDA and CDR2 SQIVND (reference sequence). The J segment lost 5 bases and the V segment lost 5 bases, leaving 12 bases of the junction unmatched. The chain's CDR3 is CASSSLAGVLAHNEQFF. The CDR3 DNA reads as TGTGCCAGTAGTTCCCTAGCGGGAGTGCTGGCGCACAATGAGCAGTTCTTC.

The chain has TRBV2 and TRBJ1-5; perhaps TRBD1 as D (5 bases). CDR1 is SNHLY, CDR2 FYNNEI, per germline. Trimming took off 6 bases at V and 6 bases at J, with 6 bases between the two ends. There are 11 residues in the CDR3. CDR3 region: CASRRGQPQHF. The CDR3 nucleotides are TGTGCCAGCAGAAGGGGTCAGCCCCAGCATTTT.

This clone showed up just once. This chain uses TRBV6-1 with TRBJ1-2; 9 nucleotides agree with TRBD1. V lost 5 bases, J lost 4 bases, and 8 bases stayed unmatched. The CDR3 has 15 amino acids. From germline, CDR1 is MNHNS and CDR2 SASEGT. CDR3 bases: TGTGCCAGCAGTACGGGCCGGGACAGGGCCTATGGCTACACCTTC. Translating it yields CASSTGRDRAYGYTF.

V is TRBV7-6 and J is TRBJ2-7, with D maybe TRBD2 (6 bases). V was cut by 2 bases and J by 3 bases, with 14 bases left in between. This CDR3 has 15 amino acids. Per germline, CDR1 SGHVS and CDR2 FNYEAQ. The CDR3 DNA reads TGTGCCAGCAGCTTAAGTGGGAGCGGGTTCTACGAGCAGTACTTC. It yields the protein CASSLSGSGFYEQYF.

The gene calls are TRBV10-2 and TRBJ2-7; TRBD2 matches at 8 bases. Trimming removed 5 bases from V and 4 bases from J; junction bases left unmatched: 4. The CDR3 length is 13 residues. Germline V CDR1 and CDR2: WSHSY, SAAADI. CDR3 amino acids: CASSSGSKYEQYF. The CDR3 nucleotides read TGCGCCAGCAGTAGCGGGAGTAAGTACGAGCAGTACTTC.

V gene TRBV2 combines with J gene TRBJ1-1; D gene unclear. V was shortened by 5 bases and J by 5 bases, with 12 bases between the two germline ends. The CDR3 spans 13 residues. Germline V lookup: CDR1 SNHLY, CDR2 FYNNEI. The CDR3 region is CASSPGWRTEAFF. The CDR3, as DNA: TGTGCCAGCAGTCCGGGGTGGAGAACTGAAGCTTTCTTT.

The chain uses TRBV6-5 and TRBJ2-3; TRBD1 is a possible D gene (5 bases). The CDR3 is made up of 13 amino acids. In germline, CDR1 is MNHEY, CDR2 SVGAGI. Trimming pared 5 bases from V and 3 bases from J, leaving 9 bases between. In DNA, the CDR3 is TGTGCCAGCAGTGAAGGGGAAACAGATACGCAGTATTTT. Translating gives CASSEGETDTQYF.

This chain links TRBV9 with TRBJ1-2; D unresolved. This CDR3 comprises 15 residues. CDR1 is SGDLS and CDR2 is YYNGEE in the germline V gene. V lost 0 bases to trimming and J lost 7 bases, with 16 bases between them. In DNA form, the CDR3 reads TGTGCCAGCAGCGTAGGTCCGGGGTTAGCCTCTGGCTACACCTTC. This encodes CASSVGPGLASGYTF.

CDR3 protein: CASSPRQVADQPQHF. In DNA form, the CDR3 reads TGTGCCAGCTCACCACGGCAGGTAGCGGATCAGCCCCAGCATTTT. The chain links TRBV18 to TRBJ1-5; D ambiguous. Trimming took 1 base from V and 5 from J, leaving 12 bases between them. The germline CDR1 and CDR2 sequences are KGHSH and LQKENI. The CDR3 extends over 15 amino acids.